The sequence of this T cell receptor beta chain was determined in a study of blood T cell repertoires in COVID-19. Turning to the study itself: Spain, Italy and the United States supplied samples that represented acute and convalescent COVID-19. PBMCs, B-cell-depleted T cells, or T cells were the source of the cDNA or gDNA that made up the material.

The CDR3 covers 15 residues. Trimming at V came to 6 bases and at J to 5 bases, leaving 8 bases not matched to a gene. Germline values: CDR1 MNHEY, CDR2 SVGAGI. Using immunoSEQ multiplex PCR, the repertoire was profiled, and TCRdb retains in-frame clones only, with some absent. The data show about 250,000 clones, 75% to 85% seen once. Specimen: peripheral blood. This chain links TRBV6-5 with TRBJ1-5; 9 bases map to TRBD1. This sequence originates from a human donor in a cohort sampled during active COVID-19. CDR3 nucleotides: TGTGCCAGCAGCCGTCAGGGACAGGGCGATCAGCCCCAGCATTTT. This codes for CASSRQGQGDQPQHF.